The text below deals with one T cell receptor (beta chain). Its target is unknown. The V end lost 4 bases, the J end lost 10 bases, and 11 bases lay between the germline ends. Germline lookup yields CDR1 MDHEN and CDR2 SYDVKM. The CDR3 has 12 amino acids. These data are taken from a study of T cells in Graves' hyperthyroidism and ophthalmopathy. Study observations and caveats: A median 6.5 months before onset, the model predicted ophthalmopathy. Blood samples included most of the expanded thyroid clonotypes exceeding 0.001.

TCR beta CDR3 regions were amplified from RNA transcripts. The TCR CDR3 was amplified in a first-round RT-PCR using the HTBI primer set. TCRdb reprocessed the multiplex PCR reads via MiXCR and lists one record per CDR3 protein. The sample includes a few hundred thousand distinct CDR3 sequences, approximately 14% of them seen just once. The TCR sequence derives from a woman under 30 with Graves' hyperthyroidism. The chain couples TRBV28 to TRBJ1-5, with a tentative D call TRBD1 (5 bases). The sequencing input was blood. Here the CDR3 DNA reads TGTGCCAGCAGTTGGTTCGGGGGACCCCAGCATTTT. Translated: CASSWFGGPQHF.